This TCR beta chain is from a study of cytomegalovirus exposure and HLA in healthy donors. Study results and limitations: In a later analysis, a missense DCLRE1C variant was linked to TCR beta V- and J-gene trimming.

This PCR relied on a set of 60 Vbeta primers and 13 Jbeta primers. TCRdb's table, derived via immunoSEQ multiplex PCR, lists solely in-frame clones and lacks some. The repertoire table contains 96,000 or so clones. Notes on this clone: What it binds is unknown.

The CDR3 totals 14 residues. Trimming took 2 bases from V and 1 from J, leaving 7 bases between them. The germline CDR1 and CDR2 sequences are KGHSH and LQKENI. The receptor was derived from a girl under 18 in good health and CMV-seropositive. Sequencing was done on a sample of PBMCs. The chain links TRBV18 to TRBJ2-3; D not resolved. Here the CDR3 DNA reads TGTGCCAGCTCACCAGCTACCCGCACAGATACGCAGTATTTT. As protein: CASSPATRTDTQYF.